This T cell receptor beta chain was retrieved from a study of cytomegalovirus exposure and HLA in healthy donors. Overall study findings and caveats: It was in a later analysis that TCR association rates were seen to vary by HLA locus, highest for DRB1 and lowest for HLA-C. There were several of the most significant clusters that appeared linked to common viral pathogens in a later analysis. Indistinguishable V segments such as TRBV6-2 and TRBV6-3 were excluded.

Germline V gene lookup returns CDR1 LGHNT and CDR2 FRNRAP. V lost 1 base and J lost 1; bases outside the gene matches: 2. The CDR3 is made up of 16 amino acids. The PCR made use of 60 Vbeta and 13 Jbeta primers. Profiled with immunoSEQ multiplex PCR; TCRdb holds only in-frame clones, not every one. The data show 77,000 or so clones, about four fifths seen once. Worth noting for this clone: Antigen specificity is unknown.

This receptor was taken from a man aged 40-55 years in good health and CMV-seronegative. The chain uses TRBV12-5 and TRBJ2-2; 8 bases line up with TRBD1. The sample taken for sequencing was PBMCs. The CDR3 DNA reads TGTGCTAGTGGTTTGGGACAGGGGCTGAACACCGGGGAGCTGTTTTTT. Encoded protein: CASGLGQGLNTGELFF.